The rows below give T cell receptor beta chains drawn from one sample of a study of cytomegalovirus exposure and HLA in healthy donors. Libraries were prepared by immunoSEQ multiplex PCR; TCRdb keeps only in-frame clonotypes and omits some of them. The sample has around 99,000 clones, approximately 71% seen once. The sequencing sample was made of PBMCs. These receptors were collected from a woman aged 70-85 years in good health and CMV-seropositive. Each CDR3 is given with its conserved first and last residue. The D gene is left open where the match is weak. For some rows the clone size is stated as once, few or many, or as a class when expanded; others skip it.

-,TRBV7-9,14,-,TRBJ1-2,CASSLYQQKYGYTF,TGTGCCAGCAGCTTATACCAACAGAAGTATGGCTACACCTTC
-,TRBV11-2,15,-,TRBJ2-1,CASSHRGGRTNEQFF,TGTGCCAGCAGCCACAGGGGGGGGCGAACAAATGAGCAGTTCTTC
-,TRBV14,17,-,TRBJ1-2,CASSQERTGRANYGYTF,TGTGCCAGCAGCCAAGAACGAACAGGGCGAGCTAACTATGGCTACACCTTC
-,TRBV30,15,-,TRBJ1-6,CAWSVRRGGNSPLHF,TGTGCCTGGAGTGTACGGAGGGGCGGTAATTCACCCCTCCACTTT
-,TRBV30,16,-,TRBJ1-1,CAWSVPRAPMNTEAFF,TGTGCCTGGAGTGTACCCAGGGCCCCCATGAACACTGAAGCTTTCTTT
-,TRBV7-9,12,-,TRBJ2-7,CASSQGIYEQYF,TGTGCCAGCAGCCAGGGGATATACGAGCAGTACTTC
-,TRBV9,12,few,TRBJ1-5,CASSEGDQPQHF,TGTGCCAGCAGCGAGGGGGATCAGCCCCAGCATTTT
-,TRBV9,15,-,TRBJ1-4,CASSVGGGPHEKLFF,TGTGCCAGCAGCGTAGGCGGGGGCCCCCATGAAAAACTGTTTTTT
TRBD2,TRBV9,16,-,TRBJ2-5,CASSSTGVGLQETQYF,TGTGCCAGCAGCTCCACCGGGGTGGGACTACAAGAGACCCAGTACTTC
-,TRBV6-1,15,few,TRBJ1-6,CASRQEVMGNSPLHF,TGTGCCAGCAGGCAGGAGGTGATGGGGAATTCACCCCTCCACTTT
TRBD1,TRBV6-1,15,-,TRBJ1-1,CASSEEGGAGTEAFF,TGTGCCAGCAGTGAAGAAGGGGGCGCCGGGACTGAAGCTTTCTTT
-,TRBV20-1,10,-,TRBJ1-1,CSAREKEAFF,TGCAGTGCTAGGGAGAAAGAAGCTTTCTTT
-,TRBV6-5,16,-,TRBJ1-1,CASSYSYGRSHTEAFF,TGTGCCAGCAGTTACTCATATGGCCGGAGCCACACTGAAGCTTTCTTT
-,TRBV6-1,14,-,TRBJ1-2,CASSEAPGKRGYTF,TGTGCCAGCAGTGAAGCACCGGGGAAGAGGGGCTACACCTTC
TRBD1,TRBV2,14,-,TRBJ2-7,CASSEGGQGFVQYF,TGTGCCAGCAGTGAAGGGGGACAGGGCTTCGTGCAGTACTTC
-,TRBV27,15,few,TRBJ2-2,CASSLQGLDTGELFF,TGTGCCAGCAGTTTACAGGGGTTGGACACCGGGGAGCTGTTTTTT
-,TRBV7-9,17,-,TRBJ2-1,CASSLSSIRPPGNEQFF,TGTGCCAGCAGCTTATCCTCCATCAGGCCCCCGGGGAATGAGCAGTTCTTC
TRBD2,TRBV15,19,-,TRBJ2-1,CATSRVGTSGALSYNEQFF,TGTGCCACCAGCAGAGTAGGGACTAGCGGGGCCCTCTCCTACAATGAGCAGTTCTTC
-,TRBV6-1,17,-,TRBJ2-5,CASSEDFYRGYVETQYF,TGTGCCAGCAGTGAAGATTTCTATCGGGGATATGTAGAGACCCAGTACTTC
-,TRBV18,14,few,TRBJ2-3,CASSPIEAADTQYF,TGTGCCAGCTCACCCATAGAAGCGGCAGATACGCAGTATTTT
TRBD2,TRBV2,17,-,TRBJ2-1,CASRLSLAGVGYNEQFF,TGTGCCAGCAGGCTATCCCTAGCGGGGGTAGGTTACAATGAGCAGTTCTTC
TRBD2,TRBV7-9,13,-,TRBJ2-3,CASSLSGGDTQYF,TGTGCCAGCAGTTTGTCGGGGGGGGATACGCAGTATTTT
TRBD2,TRBV6-1,12,-,TRBJ2-5,CASKAGGETQYF,TGTGCCAGCAAAGCGGGAGGGGAGACCCAGTACTTC
-,TRBV7-2,15,-,TRBJ2-7,CASSLGAGDLYEQYF,TGTGCCAGCAGCTTAGGGGCAGGGGACCTCTACGAGCAGTACTTC
TRBD1,TRBV7-8,14,-,TRBJ1-6,CASSPTGDNSPLHF,TGTGCCAGCAGCCCTACAGGGGACAATTCACCCCTCCACTTT
-,TRBV6-5,10,few,TRBJ1-1,CVGGSQKAFF,TGTGTCGGAGGGTCCCAGAAAGCTTTCTTT
TRBD1,TRBV29-1,15,-,TRBJ1-1,CSVDPRTGLNTEAFF,TGCAGCGTTGACCCGAGGACAGGCTTGAACACTGAAGCTTTCTTT
TRBD1,TRBV4-3,15,few,TRBJ1-4,CASSRTGGAGEKLFF,TGCGCCAGCAGCCGGACAGGGGGCGCTGGGGAAAAACTGTTTTTT
-,TRBV21-1,21,once,TRBJ2-4,CASTQEGAGFTGGLAKNIQYF,TGTGCCAGCACCCAGGAGGGGGCTGGATTCACCGGAGGACTAGCCAAAAACATTCAGTACTTC
TRBD1,TRBV29-1,14,-,TRBJ2-3,CSVGKQGTTDTQYF,TGCAGCGTTGGAAAACAGGGGACAACAGATACGCAGTATTTT
-,TRBV10-3,13,-,TRBJ1-2,CAISEQALWGYTF,TGTGCCATCAGTGAGCAGGCGCTGTGGGGCTACACCTTC
-,TRBV5-1,15,-,TRBJ1-2,CASSSSGASDIGYTF,TGCGCCAGCAGCTCGTCAGGGGCGTCGGATATTGGCTACACCTTC
-,TRBV10-3,13,few,TRBJ2-1,CAISPQGTNEQFF,TGTGCCATCAGCCCTCAGGGAACTAATGAGCAGTTCTTC
-,TRBV2,11,few,TRBJ1-1,CASKADTEAFF,TGTGCCAGCAAGGCGGACACTGAAGCTTTCTTT